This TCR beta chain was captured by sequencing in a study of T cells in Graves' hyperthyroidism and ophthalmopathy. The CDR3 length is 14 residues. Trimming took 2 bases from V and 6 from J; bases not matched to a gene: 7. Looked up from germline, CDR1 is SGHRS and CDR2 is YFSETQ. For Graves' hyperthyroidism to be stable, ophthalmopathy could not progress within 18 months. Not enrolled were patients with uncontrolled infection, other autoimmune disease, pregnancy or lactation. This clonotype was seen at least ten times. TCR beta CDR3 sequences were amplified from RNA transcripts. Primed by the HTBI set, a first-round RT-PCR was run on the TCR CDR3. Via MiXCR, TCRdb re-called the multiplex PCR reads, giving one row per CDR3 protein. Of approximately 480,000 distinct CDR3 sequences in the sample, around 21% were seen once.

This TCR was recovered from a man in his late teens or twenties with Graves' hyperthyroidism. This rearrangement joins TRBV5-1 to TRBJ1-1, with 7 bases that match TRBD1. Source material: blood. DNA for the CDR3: TGCGCCAGCAGCTTTTCGTACAGGGGTCCTGAAGCTTTCTTT. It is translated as CASSFSYRGPEAFF.